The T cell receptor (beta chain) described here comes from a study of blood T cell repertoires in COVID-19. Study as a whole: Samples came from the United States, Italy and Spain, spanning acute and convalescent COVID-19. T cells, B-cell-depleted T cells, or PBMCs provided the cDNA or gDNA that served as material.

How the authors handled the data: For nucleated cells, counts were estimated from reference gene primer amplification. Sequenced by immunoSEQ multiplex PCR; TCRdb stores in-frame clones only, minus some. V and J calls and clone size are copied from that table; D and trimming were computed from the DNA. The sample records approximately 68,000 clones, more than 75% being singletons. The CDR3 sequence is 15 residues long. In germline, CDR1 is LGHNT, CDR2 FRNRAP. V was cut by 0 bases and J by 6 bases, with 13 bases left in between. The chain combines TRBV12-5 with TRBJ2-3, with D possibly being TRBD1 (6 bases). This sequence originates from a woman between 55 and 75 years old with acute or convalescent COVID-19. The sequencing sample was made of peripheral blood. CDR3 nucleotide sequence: TGTGCTAGTGGTTTGGTACAGGGTTCCCCGGATACGCAGTATTTT. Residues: CASGLVQGSPDTQYF.